These T cell receptor beta chains were read from a single sample in a study of cytomegalovirus exposure and HLA in healthy donors. Measured with immunoSEQ multiplex PCR; TCRdb has only the in-frame clones, and not every one. Here the sample spans about 220,000 clones, 75% to 95% being singletons. The source material was PBMCs. Source of these receptors: a woman aged 18-29 years in good health and CMV-seronegative. CDR3s include the opening cysteine and the closing phenylalanine or tryptophan. The order of the fields is J gene, V gene, D gene, clone size, CDR3 DNA, CDR3 protein. The D gene is left open where the match is weak. Size is omitted from some rows. Given values are once, few, many or a class for expanded clones.

j_call: TRBJ1-2; v_call: TRBV7-9; d_call: -; clone_size: -; cdr3_nt: TGTGCCAGCGAGCGGGGGGGAGGTGGCTACACCTTC; cdr3_aa: CASERGGGGYTF
j_call: TRBJ1-5; v_call: TRBV12-5; d_call: -; clone_size: -; cdr3_nt: TGTGCTAGTGCCCAGATTAGCAATCAGCCCCAGCATTTT; cdr3_aa: CASAQISNQPQHF
j_call: TRBJ2-7; v_call: TRBV7-2; d_call: -; clone_size: -; cdr3_nt: TGTGCCAGCAGCCTCTCCTACGAGCAGTACTTC; cdr3_aa: CASSLSYEQYF
j_call: TRBJ2-1; v_call: TRBV30; d_call: TRBD2; clone_size: few; cdr3_nt: TGTGCCTGGAGTAGACTAAGCGGGAGTTTAAATGAGCAGTTCTTC; cdr3_aa: CAWSRLSGSLNEQFF
j_call: TRBJ1-1; v_call: TRBV11-3; d_call: -; clone_size: -; cdr3_nt: TGTGCCAGCAGCTCCTCAGGGAGCGGGACGGTAGCTTTCTTT; cdr3_aa: CASSSSGSGTVAFF
j_call: TRBJ1-4; v_call: TRBV11-2; d_call: -; clone_size: -; cdr3_nt: TGTGCCAGCAGCTTAGAGCGGGGGCGGGTAGAAAAACTGTTTTTT; cdr3_aa: CASSLERGRVEKLFF
j_call: TRBJ1-1; v_call: TRBV5-1; d_call: -; clone_size: -; cdr3_nt: TGCGCCAGCAGCGCAGGGTCGGACACTGAAGCTTTCTTT; cdr3_aa: CASSAGSDTEAFF
j_call: TRBJ2-2; v_call: TRBV29-1; d_call: -; clone_size: once; cdr3_nt: TGCAGCGCACAGTATAGGGGCACCGGGGAGCTGTTTTTT; cdr3_aa: CSAQYRGTGELFF
j_call: TRBJ1-2; v_call: TRBV5-1; d_call: -; clone_size: -; cdr3_nt: TGCGCCAGCAGCTTAGGCGGGGGCTACACCTTC; cdr3_aa: CASSLGGGYTF
j_call: TRBJ2-7; v_call: TRBV6-1; d_call: -; clone_size: -; cdr3_nt: TGTGCCAGCGGACCCTCGGGACTCTACGAGCAGTACTTC; cdr3_aa: CASGPSGLYEQYF
j_call: TRBJ2-7; v_call: TRBV5-1; d_call: TRBD2; clone_size: -; cdr3_nt: TGCGCCAGCAGCTTGGATGGGCGGGAGCTCGAGCAGTACTTC; cdr3_aa: CASSLDGRELEQYF
j_call: TRBJ1-3; v_call: TRBV6-5; d_call: -; clone_size: -; cdr3_nt: TGTGCCAGCAGTTACGTCGGACAAAGGAACACCATATATTTT; cdr3_aa: CASSYVGQRNTIYF
j_call: TRBJ1-2; v_call: TRBV5-1; d_call: TRBD1; clone_size: -; cdr3_nt: TGCGCCAGCAGCGCGGGGACAGGGGGCCTTAACTATGGCTACACCTTC; cdr3_aa: CASSAGTGGLNYGYTF
j_call: TRBJ1-2; v_call: TRBV28; d_call: -; clone_size: -; cdr3_nt: TGTGCCAGCAGTCCAGACAGAAACTATGGCTACACCTTC; cdr3_aa: CASSPDRNYGYTF
j_call: TRBJ2-7; v_call: TRBV4-2; d_call: TRBD2; clone_size: -; cdr3_nt: TGTGCCAGCACGACTAGCGGGAGCTCCTACGAGCAGTACTTC; cdr3_aa: CASTTSGSSYEQYF
j_call: TRBJ1-1; v_call: TRBV27; d_call: TRBD1; clone_size: -; cdr3_nt: TGTGCCAGCAGTTCAGCGACAGGGGTGGGTGGGAATACTGAAGCTTTCTTT; cdr3_aa: CASSSATGVGGNTEAFF
j_call: TRBJ2-1; v_call: TRBV18; d_call: -; clone_size: -; cdr3_nt: TGTGCCAGCTCACCACGTCTGCAGAGCGTCTCCTACAATGAGCAGTTCTTC; cdr3_aa: CASSPRLQSVSYNEQFF